These 26 T cell receptor beta chains came from one sample sequenced in a study of beta chain features in type 1 diabetes. Sequenced material consisted of expressed TCRB transcripts (all of the isolated RNA was reverse transcribed). Clones were read by immunoSEQ multiplex PCR, and TCRdb kept only the in-frame ones, dropping some. Here the sample spans hundreds of thousands of clones, less than 20% being singletons. Sequencing input: naive CD4+ T cells from blood. All receptors come from a young man in good health.

This clone was seen only a few times. The V and J genes are TRBV2 and TRBJ2-3, with 8 positions matching TRBD1. The CDR3 consists of 15 residues. CDR1 is SNHLY, CDR2 FYNNEI, per germline. J gave up 0 bases and V 8 bases, and 7 bases lay outside the gene matches. CDR3 loop: CASADRGPSTDTQYF. The CDR3 region has the DNA TGTGCCAGCGCAGACAGGGGACCTAGCACAGATACGCAGTATTTT.

This clone was picked up a small number of times. CDR3 sequence (DNA): TGTGCCAGCTCCCGGGACAGTTGGCTATCTGGGGCCAACGTCCTGACTTTC. It codes for CASSRDSWLSGANVLTF. The rearrangement links TRBV18 to TRBJ2-6, with 7 bases identical to TRBD1. CDR3 size: 17 residues. Germline CDR1 KGHSH, CDR2 LQKENI. V was clipped by 6 bases and J by 1 base; unmatched bases: 9.

This clone showed up just a few times. V gene TRBV28 combines with J gene TRBJ1-1; 9 nucleotides line up with TRBD1. The CDR3 runs 12 residues. CDR1 is MDHEN and CDR2 is SYDVKM in the germline V gene. Unmatched junction bases numbered 10, after V lost 9 bases and J lost 11 bases. The CDR3 here is CASTPGQGGAFF. The DNA of the CDR3 is TGTGCCAGTACACCGGGACAGGGTGGCGCTTTCTTT.

About this clone: The junction differs from germline at one of its ends, possibly a read error. The gene calls are TRBV7-7 and TRBJ2-1, with 9 bases matching TRBD1. The CDR3 loop spans 13 amino acids. Germline lookup yields CDR1 SSHAT and CDR2 FNYEAQ (reference sequence). CDR3 in DNA: TGTGCTAGCAGCTCCGACAGGGGGACTGAGCAGTTCTTC. Protein sequence: CASSSDRGTEQFF.

The chain uses TRBV7-6 and TRBJ2-5; D is unresolved. V was cut by 3 bases and J by 5 bases, with 19 bases left in between. The CDR3 covers 16 residues. Germline V gene lookup returns CDR1 SGHVS and CDR2 FNYEAQ. The CDR3: CASSFQVGVTAETQYF. The CDR3 bases are TGTGCCAGCAGCTTCCAGGTGGGCGTAACGGCGGAGACCCAGTACTTC.

The V and J genes are TRBV5-4 and TRBJ2-4, with TRBD2 as a possible D gene (5 bases). V was shortened by 0 bases and J by 8 bases, with 12 bases between the two germline ends. This CDR3 is built from 14 residues. Germline CDR1 reads SGHNT; CDR2 reads YYREEE (reference sequence). As DNA, the CDR3 is TGTGCCAGCAGCTTGGGGACTCGGCGAGACATTCAGTACTTC. Protein product: CASSLGTRRDIQYF.

This clone was observed a few times. This rearrangement joins TRBV28 to TRBJ2-6; TRBD1 matches at 8 bases. CDR1 and CDR2 from the germline V gene are MDHEN and SYDVKM. The CDR3 spans 17 residues. The trim removed 1 base at V and 3 bases at J, leaving 5 bases unmatched. The CDR3 DNA follows: TGTGCCAGCAGTTTATACGGGACAGGTTTTGGGGCCAACGTCCTGACTTTC. It yields the protein CASSLYGTGFGANVLTF.

A few counts support this clone. The chain has TRBV27 and TRBJ2-1; TRBD1 matches at 9 bases. The CDR3 has 14 residues. The germline V gene has CDR1 MNHEY and CDR2 SMNVEV (reference sequence). The ends lost 4 bases at V and 7 bases at J; junction bases unmatched: 5. The CDR3 coding sequence is TGTGCCAGCAGTTCTCGGGGACAGGGAAATGAGCAGTTCTTC. This codes for CASSSRGQGNEQFF.

This clone was counted a few times. This chain connects TRBV30 to TRBJ1-1; a weak D match, TRBD1 (6 bases). Germline V gene sequence: CDR1 GTSNPN, CDR2 SVGIG (reference sequence). The CDR3 runs to 13 residues. V was trimmed by 1 base and J by 7 bases, leaving 13 bases between them. CDR3 loop: CAWSDNAGVEAFF. CDR3 coding DNA: TGTGCCTGGAGTGATAACGCAGGGGTTGAAGCTTTCTTT.

The chain links TRBV19 to TRBJ2-7; D perhaps matches TRBD1 (5 bases). Per the germline V gene, CDR1 is LNHDA and CDR2 is SQIVND (reference sequence). The CDR3 is 14 amino acids. The V end lost 3 bases, the J end lost 0 bases, and 9 bases lay between the germline ends. CDR3 nucleotide sequence: TGTGCCAGTAGTATTTGGGGCAGCTCCTACGAGCAGTACTTC. Protein product: CASSIWGSSYEQYF.

This clone was seen only a few times. J is TRBJ1-2 and V is TRBV4-3; D remains ambiguous. V lost 1 base and J lost 9, with 18 bases in between. Germline CDR1 LGHNA, CDR2 YSLEER. The CDR3 has 15 residues. Written as DNA, the CDR3 is TGCGCCAGCAGCCAAGTGTATGGGAACTTCGATAGCTACACCTTC. Translating it yields CASSQVYGNFDSYTF.

The gene calls are TRBV7-9 and TRBJ1-4; 10 bases map to TRBD1. The CDR3 has 15 amino acids. Germline trimming cut 0 bases from V and 8 bases from J; bases unmatched to any gene: 3. The germline gives CDR1 SEHNR, CDR2 FQNEAQ (reference sequence). CDR3 amino acids: CASSLATGQGEKLFF. DNA for the CDR3: TGTGCCAGCAGCTTAGCGACGGGACAGGGGGAAAAACTGTTTTTT.

The chain couples TRBV19 to TRBJ2-3; no clear D gene. CDR1 LNHDA and CDR2 SQIVND come from the germline V gene (reference sequence). V gave up 3 bases and J gave up 4 bases, with 8 bases separating them. This CDR3 comprises 13 residues. In DNA, the CDR3 is TGTGCCAGTAGTATCGACCGGGCAGATACGCAGTATTTT. It yields the protein CASSIDRADTQYF.

Regarding this clone: One end of the junction does not line up with germline, which may come from a read error. The CDR3 nucleotides read TGTGCCAGCTCATTAGTGGGACGGAACCCTGAAGCTTTCTTT. Amino acid sequence: CASSLVGRNPEAFF. The chain is built from TRBV18 and TRBJ1-1; D possibly corresponds to TRBD1 (5 bases). Germline V gene lookup returns CDR1 KGHSH and CDR2 LQKENI. The CDR3 is made up of 14 amino acids.

The V gene is TRBV5-1, the J gene TRBJ2-7; TRBD1 is a possible D gene (7 bases). Deletions cut 2 bases from V and 1 base from J, with 16 bases between. The CDR3 totals 16 residues. The germline gives CDR1 SGHRS, CDR2 YFSETQ. The CDR3 coding sequence is TGCGCCAGCAGCTTATTTACGTCAGGGGGGTCCTACGAGCAGTACTTC. This gives the protein CASSLFTSGGSYEQYF.

The V gene is TRBV7-3, the J gene TRBJ2-5; D unresolved. This CDR3 spans 14 amino acids. Per the germline V gene, CDR1 is SGHTA and CDR2 is FQGTGA. The V end was cut by 0 bases, the J end by 1 base, with 6 bases between. The chain's CDR3 is CASSLTRTQETQYF. CDR3 nucleotides: TGTGCCAGCAGCTTAACTAGAACCCAAGAGACCCAGTACTTC.

CDR3 coding DNA: TGCAGCGCACAAGGGACAGGGGAAGAGACCCAGTACTTC. As protein: CSAQGTGEETQYF. The chain recombines TRBV29-1 with TRBJ2-5; 10 bases line up with TRBD1. This CDR3 has 13 amino acids. The junction had 5 bases not matched to a gene; V was cut back by 7 bases and J by 3 bases. Germline CDR1 reads SQVTM; CDR2 reads ANQGSEA.

V is TRBV5-1 and J is TRBJ2-1; TRBD1 matches at 9 bases. Germline V gene lookup returns CDR1 SGHRS and CDR2 YFSETQ. The CDR3 sequence is 16 residues long. V dropped 3 bases and J dropped 3; count of bases not matched to a gene: 7. The CDR3 coding sequence is TGCGCCAGCAGCTCGCCCCGGGACAGGGTCTACAATGAGCAGTTCTTC. Amino acids: CASSSPRDRVYNEQFF.

This clone was seen a handful of times. The V and J genes are TRBV5-4 and TRBJ2-2; D tentatively reads TRBD1 or TRBD2 (5 bases each). The germline V gene encodes CDR1 SGHNT and CDR2 YYREEE (reference sequence). This CDR3 region has 14 residues. With 4 bases removed from V and 1 base from J, the gap between germline ends came to 8 bases. The CDR3 protein is CASSRGRNTGELFF. In DNA form, the CDR3 reads TGTGCCAGCAGCAGGGGACGGAACACCGGGGAGCTGTTTTTT.

The chain uses TRBV5-6 and TRBJ2-2; D is possibly TRBD1 (6 bases). Germline assignment: CDR1 SGHDT and CDR2 YYEEEE. The V gene lost 4 bases and the J gene lost 5 bases, with 12 bases spanning the gap. The CDR3 has 14 amino acids. CDR3 DNA sequence: TGTGCCAGCAGCCGGGGACATCTAACCGGGGAGCTGTTTTTT. This codes for CASSRGHLTGELFF.

This clone was recorded a few times. The chain has TRBV4-1 and TRBJ1-2; 9 nucleotides align to TRBD1. CDR1 is MGHRA, CDR2 YSYEKL, per germline. The CDR3 covers 15 residues. V shed 2 bases, J shed 6 bases, and the junction held 7 bases outside the gene matches. The CDR3 region has the DNA TGCGCCAGCAGCCAACCCCGGGACAGGGAGAATGGCTACACCTTC. Protein: CASSQPRDRENGYTF.

The V and J genes are TRBV9 and TRBJ2-5; 8 bases line up with TRBD2. CDR3 length equals 13 residues. Germline-derived CDR1 and CDR2 are SGDLS and YYNGEE. Trimming took 5 bases from V and 5 from J; bases not matched to a gene: 5. Here the CDR3 reads CASRGSGTETQYF. The CDR3 DNA follows: TGTGCCAGCAGAGGTAGCGGGACTGAGACCCAGTACTTC. The complete variable domain, with remaining parts taken from reference TRBV9 and TRBJ2-5, reads DSGVTQTPKHLITATGQRVTLRCSPRSGDLSVYWYQQSLDQGLQFLIQYYNGEERAKGNILERFSAQQFPDLHSELNLSSLELGDSALYFCASRGSGTETQYFGPGTRLLVL.

The sample holds a few counts of this clone. The V call is TRBV5-1, the J call TRBJ1-4; 11 bases agree with TRBD1. The CDR3 runs to 19 residues. Germline CDR1 reads SGHRS; CDR2 reads YFSETQ. The junction had 18 bases not matched to a gene; V was cut back by 4 bases and J by 7 bases. The DNA for the CDR3 is TGCGCCAGCAGCATACAACCGGGACAGGGGGAGTTTGTAATTGAAAAACTGTTTTTT. Encoded protein: CASSIQPGQGEFVIEKLFF.

J is TRBJ2-1 and V is TRBV9; no clear D. The germline V and J ends were trimmed by 2 bases and 5 bases, with 5 bases remaining between them. This CDR3 comprises 12 residues. Germline V gene data show CDR1 as SGDLS and CDR2 as YYNGEE. CDR3 coding DNA: TGTGCCAGCAGCGTGCTCCACAATGAGCAGTTCTTC. Amino acid sequence: CASSVLHNEQFF.

This chain uses TRBV7-9 with TRBJ1-1; possibly TRBD1 for D (6 bases). V lost 4 bases and J lost 1, with 10 bases in between. The V gene's germline CDR1 is SEHNR and CDR2 FQNEAQ (reference sequence). The CDR3 consists of 14 residues. CDR3 coding DNA: TGTGCCAGCAGCTCCGACAGGCCGAACACTGAAGCTTTCTTT. The encoded protein is CASSSDRPNTEAFF.

There are a few counts of this clone. This chain connects TRBV28 to TRBJ2-5; TRBD1 is a possible D gene (5 bases). Germline V gene data show CDR1 as MDHEN and CDR2 as SYDVKM. CDR3 length equals 15 residues. Trimming removed 2 bases from V and 5 bases from J, with 15 bases in between. CDR3 in DNA: TGTGCCAGCAGTTTACAGGGCCGCCAAGCTGAGACCCAGTACTTC. Its protein is CASSLQGRQAETQYF.